These T cell receptor beta chains were read from a single sample in a study of blood T cell repertoires in COVID-19. Generated by immunoSEQ multiplex PCR, the TCRdb table keeps only in-frame clones and is missing some. The sample carries roughly 460,000 clones, around nine tenths recorded once. The specimen was peripheral blood. Receptor source: a man between 18 and 35 years old with COVID-19, enrolled during active disease. CDR3s include the opening cysteine and the closing phenylalanine or tryptophan. Each record gives: CDR3 length, V gene, D gene, J gene, CDR3 protein. D genes are given only for firm matches.

14	TRBV7-2	NA	TRBJ2-5	CASSLSGPTETQYF
14	TRBV27	NA	TRBJ2-7	CASSFATGEYEQYF
17	TRBV19	NA	TRBJ1-2	CASSIDASPGAYYGYTF
11	TRBV2	NA	TRBJ1-2	CASSTDYGYTF
12	TRBV7-9	NA	TRBJ2-7	CASSLATYEQYF
11	TRBV30	NA	TRBJ2-7	CAWRRGSEQYF
14	TRBV2	NA	TRBJ2-7	CASSEAGSFYEQYF
13	TRBV24-1	TRBD2	TRBJ2-1	CATSGGAPNEQFF
13	TRBV3-1/TRBV3-2	NA	TRBJ2-2	CASSPRREGELFF
12	TRBV3-1/TRBV3-2	TRBD2	TRBJ2-1	CASSQGRTSRFF
13	TRBV19	NA	TRBJ1-1	CASSINRDTEAFF
14	TRBV5-4	NA	TRBJ2-1	CASSRLGGLNEQFF
17	TRBV15	NA	TRBJ2-1	CATSRDGRTRGYGEQFF
13	TRBV19	TRBD1	TRBJ2-5	CASTGTGEETQYF
13	TRBV6-5	TRBD1	TRBJ1-5	CASRRQGNQPQHF
14	TRBV5-1	NA	TRBJ1-4	CASSLEANNEKLFF
14	TRBV6-5	NA	TRBJ2-7	CASSWDFSSYEQYF
14	TRBV5-6	NA	TRBJ1-2	CASSPWGVAYGYTF
14	TRBV19	NA	TRBJ2-2	CASSRGQTTGELFF
14	TRBV7-6	TRBD2	TRBJ2-1	CASSLGLAGNEQFF
15	TRBV6-1	NA	TRBJ1-5	CASSDAGTVNQPQHF
14	TRBV3-1/TRBV3-2	NA	TRBJ2-3	CASSQVLPPDTQYF
12	TRBV3-1/TRBV3-2	NA	TRBJ1-3	CASAVGGNTIYF
13	TRBV30	NA	TRBJ2-5	CAWSAATQETQYF
13	TRBV6-6	NA	TRBJ1-1	CASRLDRNTEAFF
14	TRBV7-9	NA	TRBJ1-2	CASSPVSGAPGYTF
14	TRBV6-5	TRBD1	TRBJ1-1	CASSFGTGGTEAFF
16	TRBV11-2	TRBD1	TRBJ2-7	CASSSRATGEAYEQYF
13	TRBV28	NA	TRBJ1-2	CASRFLRVTGYTF
16	TRBV4-1	TRBD1	TRBJ1-6	CASSQGDRGFNSPLHF
14	TRBV5-5	NA	TRBJ2-3	CASTRGLSVDTQYF
19	TRBV9	TRBD1	TRBJ2-3	CASSVDSPAGQGIADTQYF
15	TRBV28	NA	TRBJ2-7	CASSVGGADAYEQYF
14	TRBV5-6	NA	TRBJ2-7	CASSLLSQDYEQYF
14	TRBV19	TRBD2	TRBJ2-7	CASSIGGGLYEQYF
15	TRBV5-8	TRBD2	TRBJ2-3	CASSLRGDGTDTQYF
16	TRBV23-1	NA	TRBJ2-1	CASSPWPGGAEPEQFF
13	TRBV12-3/TRBV12-4	TRBD1	TRBJ1-4	CASSPQGVEKLFF
13	TRBV2	NA	TRBJ2-1	CASSESDYNEQFF
13	TRBV5-1	NA	TRBJ1-5	CASSLPHNQPQHF
12	TRBV7-9	TRBD1	TRBJ1-6	CASGTANSPLHF